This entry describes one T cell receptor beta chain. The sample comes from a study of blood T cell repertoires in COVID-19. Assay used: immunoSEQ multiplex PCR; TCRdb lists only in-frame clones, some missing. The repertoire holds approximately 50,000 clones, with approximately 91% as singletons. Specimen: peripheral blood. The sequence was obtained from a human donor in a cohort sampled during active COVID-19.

CDR3 DNA sequence: TGTGCCAGCAGCTTAGGTCAAACGGTACCCCAGCATTTT. Amino acids: CASSLGQTVPQHF. This chain links TRBV7-8 with TRBJ1-5; D is uncertain. Looked up from germline, CDR1 is SGHVS and CDR2 is FQNEAQ. Trimming stripped 1 base from V and 10 bases from J, with 11 bases between. The CDR3 is 13 amino acids.